This TCR beta chain was obtained from a study of siplizumab effects on memory and regulatory T cells. The CDR3 loop spans 14 amino acids. Trimming removed 3 bases from V and 4 bases from J, with 12 bases in between. Germline V gives CDR1 SGHTA, CDR2 FQGTGA. Only in-frame clones appear in the TCRdb table, and some are missing; sequencing was by immunoSEQ multiplex PCR. Found here are approximately 98,000 clones, around 94% of them singletons; the top ten hold approximately 1.4%. About this clone itself: Its antigen remains unknown.

Study-wide results and caveats: The diversity of naive T cells seemed greater than that of memory cells, and their alloresponse contribution seemed major.

The source of this sequence is a human donor in good health. The chain couples TRBV7-3 to TRBJ1-1; the D is unclear. The sequenced material came from non-Treg CD4+ T cells sorted from blood. For the CDR3, the DNA is TGTGCCAGCAGCTTGAGAGGTGGGATCACTGAAGCTTTCTTT. This codes for CASSLRGGITEAFF. Full variable domain (missing parts from reference TRBV7-3 and TRBJ1-1): GAGVSQTPSNKVTEKGKYVELRCDPISGHTALYWYRQSLGQGPEFLIYFQGTGAADDSGLPNDRFFAVRPEGSVSTLKIQRTERGDSAVYLCASSLRGGITEAFFGQGTRLTVV.